The subject of this entry is one TCR beta chain. Its antigen is undetermined. This table comes from immunoSEQ multiplex PCR, and its TCRdb copy is limited to in-frame clones, with some not included. The sample has 95,000 to 150,000 clones, under 90% seen once. This sample was taken from a study of T cell responses to AZD1222 COVID-19 vaccine. The germline V gene encodes CDR1 KGHSH and CDR2 LQKENI. Losses at the gene ends were 6 bases for V and 1 base for J; bases not matched to a gene: 8. CDR3 length: 15 residues. Findings and caveats of the study: Unmutated regions of variants are reportedly targeted by nearly half of spike-specific TCRs.

This TCR was recovered from an adult in good health. The sequences come from peripheral blood, collected on day 0 of AZD1222 vaccination. V gene TRBV18 combines with J gene TRBJ2-5, with TRBD2 identical over 7 bases. CDR3 residues: CASSPASGFQETQYF. The DNA for the CDR3 is TGTGCCAGCTCGCCAGCTAGCGGATTCCAAGAGACCCAGTACTTC.